The 20 T cell receptor beta chains below all came from one sample that was sequenced in a study of technical replicates of blood from a few donors. Repertoires were generated with immunoSEQ multiplex PCR, while TCRdb's copy carries only in-frame clones and drops some. The table shows approximately 75,000 clones, with approximately 96% occurring only once. Sequenced material: T cells isolated from PBMCs. These TCRs come from a human donor in good health.

The chain links TRBV25-1 to TRBJ2-7, with D maybe TRBD2 (7 bases). Trimming cost V 1 base and J 3 bases, with 10 bases left between them. The germline gives CDR1 MGHDK, CDR2 SYGVNS. The length of the CDR3 is 14 residues. The CDR3 spells CASSEWGGHYEQYF. CDR3 sequence (DNA): TGTGCCAGCAGTGAATGGGGGGGCCACTACGAGCAGTACTTC.

This chain links TRBV27 with TRBJ2-3; D is possibly TRBD1 (5 bases). Germline values: CDR1 MNHEY, CDR2 SMNVEV (reference sequence). CDR3 length: 14 residues. V lost 5 bases to trimming and J lost 2 bases, with 11 bases between them. Written as DNA, the CDR3 is TGTGCCAGCAGTGTGACAGAGTTCACAGATACGCAGTATTTT. Protein product: CASSVTEFTDTQYF.

The rearrangement joins TRBV27 to TRBJ2-1, with D perhaps matching TRBD2 (7 bases). CDR1 MNHEY and CDR2 SMNVEV come from the germline V gene (reference sequence). V lost 5 bases to trimming and J lost 9 bases, with 14 bases between them. CDR3 length: 13 residues. This chain's CDR3 is CASSGGAGSEQFF. The CDR3 DNA is TGTGCCAGCAGTGGGGGGGCCGGTTCTGAGCAGTTCTTC.

The rearrangement uses TRBV14 and TRBJ1-1, with a possible D match to TRBD1 (6 bases). V was clipped by 4 bases and J by 3 bases, with 9 bases between them. The germline gives CDR1 SGHDN, CDR2 FVKESK. The CDR3 runs 13 residues. CDR3 in DNA: TGTGCCAGCAGCCCCAACAGGGACACTGAAGCTTTCTTT. Its protein product is CASSPNRDTEAFF.

The J gene is TRBJ1-5, the V gene TRBV5-4; D perhaps matches TRBD1 (6 bases). Trimming removed 10 bases at V and 3 bases at J, with 20 bases between. Germline CDR1 reads SGHNT; CDR2 reads YYREEE (reference sequence). The CDR3 totals 15 residues. CDR3 sequence reads: CAYLLGPGDNQPQHF. The CDR3 DNA sequence: TGTGCCTATCTCCTGGGACCAGGGGACAATCAGCCCCAGCATTTT.

This clone was picked up one time. V usage is TRBV7-8 and J usage is TRBJ2-3, with D possibly TRBD2 on 6 matching bases. This CDR3 is built from 17 residues. Trimming pared 0 bases from V and 4 bases from J, leaving 17 bases between. The V gene's germline CDR1 is SGHVS and CDR2 FQNEAQ. CDR3 residues: CASSLAEGTSRADTQYF. The DNA of the CDR3 is TGTGCCAGCAGCTTAGCGGAGGGTACTAGCCGAGCAGATACGCAGTATTTT.

The chain couples TRBV9 to TRBJ2-5; TRBD2 agrees at 15 bases. CDR3 length: 18 amino acids. The trim removed 4 bases at V and 2 bases at J, leaving 9 bases unmatched. CDR1 is SGDLS, CDR2 YYNGEE, per germline. The CDR3 sequence: CASSPRTSGRVGQETQYF. The DNA for the CDR3 is TGTGCCAGCAGCCCTCGGACTAGCGGGAGGGTTGGACAAGAGACCCAGTACTTC.

The chain has TRBV15 and TRBJ1-4, with 7 bases matching TRBD1. In germline, CDR1 is LNHNV, CDR2 YYDKDF (reference sequence). The V gene end was trimmed by 1 base and the J gene end by 0 bases; junction bases not matched to a gene: 2. The CDR3 covers 16 residues. The CDR3 loop is CATSRAQGATNEKLFF. The CDR3 nucleotides are TGTGCCACCAGCAGAGCCCAGGGGGCAACTAATGAAAAACTGTTTTTT.

V gene TRBV27 combines with J gene TRBJ1-2; 9 bases are shared with TRBD1. Losses at the gene ends were 0 bases for V and 8 bases for J; bases not matched to a gene: 7. Germline V gene sequence: CDR1 MNHEY, CDR2 SMNVEV (reference sequence). The CDR3 is 15 amino acids. The CDR3 reads CASSLSGQGIRGYTF. CDR3 in DNA: TGTGCCAGCAGTTTATCGGGACAGGGTATAAGGGGCTACACCTTC.

The V gene is TRBV2, the J gene TRBJ2-5, with 7 nucleotides matching TRBD2. V trimming: 5 bases; J trimming: 1 base; junction bases outside the gene matches: 7. Germline lookup yields CDR1 SNHLY and CDR2 FYNNEI. The CDR3 extends over 15 amino acids. The CDR3 region has the DNA TGTGCCAGCAGTCTTAGCGGGCTGAGCCAAGAGACCCAGTACTTC. It specifies CASSLSGLSQETQYF.

The V gene is TRBV6-5, the J gene TRBJ2-1; a possible D gene is TRBD2 (6 bases). The length of the CDR3 is 15 residues. In germline, CDR1 is MNHEY, CDR2 SVGAGI. Trimming left V 6 bases short and J 0 bases short, with 12 bases between. CDR3 residues: CASSLGRGSYNEQFF. Here the CDR3 DNA reads TGTGCCAGCAGCCTCGGGCGGGGCTCCTACAATGAGCAGTTCTTC.

The chain combines TRBV7-6 with TRBJ2-1; the match to TRBD2 covers 14 bases. The CDR3 runs 19 residues. The junction had 15 bases not matched to a gene; V was cut back by 2 bases and J by 9 bases. Per germline, CDR1 SGHVS and CDR2 FNYEAQ. The CDR3 reads CASSLSTPRLAGGKVEQFF. In DNA form, the CDR3 reads TGTGCCAGCAGCTTAAGTACCCCGCGACTAGCGGGGGGGAAGGTTGAGCAGTTCTTC.

The V gene is TRBV11-2, the J gene TRBJ2-7; TRBD2 aligns across 11 bases. The CDR3 totals 16 residues. With V trimmed by 4 bases and J by 0 bases, 5 bases remained unmatched. From germline, CDR1 is SGHAT and CDR2 FQNNGV. For the CDR3, the DNA is TGTGCCAGCAGCTACCCGACTAGCGGGGTCTCCTACGAGCAGTACTTC. Translation gives CASSYPTSGVSYEQYF.

The genes are TRBV5-8 and TRBJ1-5, with D unresolved. The CDR3 has 13 amino acids. Germline V gene sequence: CDR1 SGHTS, CDR2 YDEGEE. Trimming pared 5 bases from V and 3 bases from J, leaving 9 bases between. The CDR3 reads CASRHVFNQPQHF. The CDR3 bases are TGTGCCAGCAGACACGTTTTCAATCAGCCCCAGCATTTT.

The rearrangement joins TRBV9 to TRBJ2-4; D perhaps matches TRBD1 (6 bases). Between the trimmed V and J ends, which lost 4 bases and 5 bases, there was a span of 22 bases. The CDR3 sequence is 17 residues long. The germline V gene encodes CDR1 SGDLS and CDR2 YYNGEE. The CDR3 protein is CASSLKSGTLGENIQYF. CDR3 coding DNA: TGTGCCAGCAGCCTTAAGTCAGGGACACTTGGGGAAAACATTCAGTACTTC.

CDR3 bases: TGTGCCAGCAGTGAAGCTTTGGTATTTATGGACAGGTATAGCAATCAGCCCCAGCATTTT. Its translation: CASSEALVFMDRYSNQPQHF. The chain recombines TRBV6-1 with TRBJ1-5, with 7 bases fitting TRBD1. V lost 0 bases, J lost 0 bases, and 14 bases stayed unmatched. Germline V lookup: CDR1 MNHNS, CDR2 SASEGT. The CDR3 runs 20 residues.

The genes are TRBV9 and TRBJ2-7; 9 positions match TRBD1. V was pared by 3 bases and J by 2 bases, with 3 bases of the junction left unmatched. This CDR3 has 14 residues. The V gene's germline CDR1 is SGDLS and CDR2 YYNGEE. The CDR3 loop reads CASSAGQGTYEQYF. CDR3 coding DNA: TGTGCCAGCAGCGCAGGACAGGGGACCTACGAGCAGTACTTC. Looking up the rest from reference TRBV9 and TRBJ2-7 gives the full variable domain: DSGVTQTPKHLITATGQRVTLRCSPRSGDLSVYWYQQSLDQGLQFLIQYYNGEERAKGNILERFSAQQFPDLHSELNLSSLELGDSALYFCASSAGQGTYEQYFGPGTRLTVT.

The V gene is TRBV5-1, the J gene TRBJ2-5; 9 bases agree with TRBD1. The CDR3 is 15 amino acids. Germline lookup yields CDR1 SGHRS and CDR2 YFSETQ. The V and J ends lost 4 bases and 4 bases, in that order; junction bases with no gene match: 8. Here the CDR3 DNA reads TGCGCCAGCAGCACCTACAGGGGGCAGGCAGAGACCCAGTACTTC. As protein: CASSTYRGQAETQYF. Drawing the rest from reference TRBV5-1 and TRBJ2-5, the complete variable domain is KAGVTQTPRYLIKTRGQQVTLSCSPISGHRSVSWYQQTPGQGLQFLFEYFSETQRNKGNFPGRFSGRQFSNSRSEMNVSTLELGDSALYLCASSTYRGQAETQYFGPGTRLLVL.

The rearrangement joins TRBV2 to TRBJ1-2; tentative D call: TRBD1 (6 bases). Trimming pared 6 bases from V and 8 bases from J, leaving 16 bases between. Germline lookup yields CDR1 SNHLY and CDR2 FYNNEI. This CDR3 is built from 13 residues. The CDR3 sequence: CASRDRDIEGYTF. The CDR3 DNA reads as TGTGCCAGCAGGGACCGGGACATCGAAGGCTACACCTTC.

The V gene is TRBV5-1, the J gene TRBJ2-3; 14 positions match TRBD2. The CDR3 sequence is 16 residues long. V lost 4 bases and J lost 4; bases outside the gene matches: 5. The germline V gene has CDR1 SGHRS and CDR2 YFSETQ. The CDR3 loop is CASSQKTSGGADTQYF. DNA for the CDR3: TGCGCCAGCAGCCAAAAGACTAGCGGGGGGGCAGATACGCAGTATTTT.